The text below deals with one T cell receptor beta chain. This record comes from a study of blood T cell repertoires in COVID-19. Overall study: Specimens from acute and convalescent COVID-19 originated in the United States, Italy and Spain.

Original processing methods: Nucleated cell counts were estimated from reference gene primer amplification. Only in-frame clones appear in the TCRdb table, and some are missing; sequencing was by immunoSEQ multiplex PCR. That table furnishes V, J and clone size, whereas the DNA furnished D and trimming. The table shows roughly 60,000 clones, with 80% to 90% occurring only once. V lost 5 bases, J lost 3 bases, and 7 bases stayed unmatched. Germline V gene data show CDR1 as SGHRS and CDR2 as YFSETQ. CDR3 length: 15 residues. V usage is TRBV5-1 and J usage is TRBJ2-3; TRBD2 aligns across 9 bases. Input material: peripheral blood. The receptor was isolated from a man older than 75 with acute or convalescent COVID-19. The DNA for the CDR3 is TGCGCCAGCAGTAGTAGCGGGGGCATTACAGATACGCAGTATTTT. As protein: CASSSSGGITDTQYF. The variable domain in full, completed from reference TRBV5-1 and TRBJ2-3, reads KAGVTQTPRYLIKTRGQQVTLSCSPISGHRSVSWYQQTPGQGLQFLFEYFSETQRNKGNFPGRFSGRQFSNSRSEMNVSTLELGDSALYLCASSSSGGITDTQYFGPGTRLTVL.